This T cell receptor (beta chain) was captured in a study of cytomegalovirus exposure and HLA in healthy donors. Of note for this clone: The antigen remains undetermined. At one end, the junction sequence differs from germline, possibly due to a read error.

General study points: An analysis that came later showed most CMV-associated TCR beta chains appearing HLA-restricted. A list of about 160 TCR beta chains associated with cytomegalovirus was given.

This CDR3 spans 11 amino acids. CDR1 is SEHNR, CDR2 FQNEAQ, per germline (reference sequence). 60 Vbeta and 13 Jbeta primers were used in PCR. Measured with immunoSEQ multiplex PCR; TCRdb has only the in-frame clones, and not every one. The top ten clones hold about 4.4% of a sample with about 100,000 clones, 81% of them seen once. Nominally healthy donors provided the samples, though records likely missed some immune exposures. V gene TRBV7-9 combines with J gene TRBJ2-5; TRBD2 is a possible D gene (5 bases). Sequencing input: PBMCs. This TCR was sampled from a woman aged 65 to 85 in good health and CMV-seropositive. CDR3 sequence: CSSSDRGTQYF. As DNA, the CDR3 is TGTTCCAGCAGCGACCGGGGGACCCAGTACTTC.